This T cell receptor (beta chain) is drawn from a study of tumor-infiltrating lymphocytes in primary liver carcinoma (dated by TCRdb to between 2016 and 2019). About the investigation overall: Surgical resection was performed in China between November 2015 and March 2016 on about 5 patients with histopathologically diagnosed primary liver carcinoma. Across five regions of each liver tumor, along with adjacent normal tissue and blood, the study brought together TCRbeta repertoire sequencing, expression microarrays and whole-exome sequencing. Of the five patients (three men and two women, aged 30 to 69 years), four had hepatocellular carcinoma and one had combined HCC and intrahepatic cholangiocarcinoma. The five patients had tumors staged T1-T3 N0M0, with maximum diameters ranging from roughly 4 to 10 cm. Each sample produced roughly 3.5 to 7.13 million productive TCRbeta reads, and read depth showed no significant difference between tissue types. Repertoires from technical replicates were highly reproducible, with mean shared-clone rates around 0.87 and correlation coefficients above 0.98. A total of roughly 35 specimens from 5 patients, comprising 25 or so tumor regions, 5 adjacent noncancerous liver tissues and 5 peripheral blood samples, were covered by TCRbeta repertoire sequencing. The paper as a whole reports these results and caveats: With just a few patients in the study, the authors point out that the findings should be validated in a larger study. Since the samples were bulk and unsorted, there was no way to compare CD4+ and CD8+ T cell repertoires. Compared with blood, tumors had a significantly larger share of the repertoire taken up by the top 250 clones (p = 0.039). Repertoire overlap was higher between tumor regions (mean roughly 36%) than tumor-adjacent (approximately 17%) or tumor-blood (about 14%) pairs, consistent with antigen-driven expansion. Only the TCR beta chain was sequenced, so true repertoire diversity is likely underestimated because unpaired alpha chains were not captured.

This clonotype was detected only once. Its specific antigen is unknown. An end of the junction differs from the germline gene, which may be a read error. TRIzol reagent was used to extract blood RNA from unsorted whole blood, while the DNeasy Blood & Tissue kit provided the germline DNA. At the time of sampling, the patients were treatment-naive and had chronic HBV infection. Approximately 4.1 milliliters of peripheral blood were collected into K2EDTA tubes before surgery. For CDR1 and CDR2, the germline V gene lists SQVTM and ANQGSEA. The CDR3, from cysteine to phenylalanine, totals 14 residues. The sequence is cut down to CDR3 DNA, 42 bases in frame from base 1. Using a constant-region primer and ProtoScript II reverse transcriptase, TCRbeta-specific cDNA was reverse-transcribed from about 460 ng total RNA. The TCRbeta libraries were prepared through three rounds of nested multiplex PCR following a slightly modified ARM-PCR procedure. Multiplex TRBV1-TRBV30 forward primers and a Cbeta reverse primer were used in the first two PCR rounds, each of which was run for 10 cycles. Sample barcodes and Illumina adapters were attached in a final 25-cycle PCR using Deep VentR polymerase. Before sequencing, amplicons of 200-500 bp were gel-purified using a QIAquick gel extraction kit. The TCRbeta amplicons were sequenced with 250-bp paired-end reads on an Illumina HiSeq 2500. Turning to the authors' computational methods: Quality trimming of reads was performed with Trimmomatic v0.33, and paired reads were merged with FLASH v1.2.11 so that full CDR3 sequences could be recovered. V, D and J germline segments were assigned to the rearranged TCRbeta sequences by MiGEC v1.2.1b. Clonotype statistics and Shannon-Wiener diversity indices were computed with VDJtools v1.0.0. To cut down on sampling bias, every analysis after diversity analysis relied on just the 250 most abundant clonotypes from each sample. TCRdb trimmed the raw reads at Q25, called clones with MiXCR and kept productive beta chains. Entries are consolidated by CDR3 protein sequence, retaining the most common genes and DNA. These V and J calls derive from TCRdb rather than the authors' analysis. This sample holds about 320,000 distinct CDR3 sequences; more than 55% were observed only once. The top ten clones comprise about 9.4% of the sample.

In this chain, TRBV29-1 is recombined with TRBJ2-1; TRBD2 is a possible D gene, resting on 6 matching bases. The receptor was isolated from a man aged 35 to 55 with primary liver carcinoma and hepatitis B virus infection. Sequencing used peripheral blood. The DNA reads TGCGGCGTTGCCTTGGCTAGCGTCTACAAAGAGCAGTTCTTC. Translation gives CGVALASVYKEQFF.